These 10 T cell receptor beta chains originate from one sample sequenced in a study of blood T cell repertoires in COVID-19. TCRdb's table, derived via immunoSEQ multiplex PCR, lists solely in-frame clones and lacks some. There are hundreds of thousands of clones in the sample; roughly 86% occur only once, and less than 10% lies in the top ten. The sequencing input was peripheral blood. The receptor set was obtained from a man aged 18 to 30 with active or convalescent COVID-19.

The chain's CDR3 is CASSQDNTVGDTEAFF. DNA for the CDR3: TGTGCCAGCAGCCAAGATAATACGGTAGGGGACACTGAAGCTTTCTTT. The chain recombines TRBV3-1 (or the pseudogene TRBV3-2) with TRBJ1-1, with a tentative D call TRBD1 (5 bases). CDR3 size: 16 residues. Trimming took 0 bases from V and 3 from J, leaving 14 bases between them. CDR1 and CDR2 from the germline V gene are LGHDT and YNNKEL (reference sequence).

As DNA, the CDR3 is TGTGCCAGCAGCGGCCGCAGGGGGTGGCCCGGGGAGCTGTTTTTT. Residues: CASSGRRGWPGELFF. The genes are TRBV9 and TRBJ2-2, with 7 bases matching TRBD1. The V gene end was trimmed by 3 bases and the J gene end by 6 bases; junction bases not matched to a gene: 8. The CDR3 sequence is 15 residues long. Germline V gives CDR1 SGDLS, CDR2 YYNGEE.

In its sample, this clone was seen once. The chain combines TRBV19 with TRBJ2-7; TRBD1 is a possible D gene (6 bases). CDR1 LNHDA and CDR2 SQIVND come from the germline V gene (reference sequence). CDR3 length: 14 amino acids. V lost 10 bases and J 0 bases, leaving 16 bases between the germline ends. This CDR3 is CATQMRQDSYEQYF. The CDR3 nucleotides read TGTGCCACCCAAATGCGACAGGACTCCTACGAGCAGTACTTC. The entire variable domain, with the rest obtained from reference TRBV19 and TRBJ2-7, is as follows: DGGITQSPKYLFRKEGQNVTLSCEQNLNHDAMYWYRQDPGQGLRLIYYSQIVNDFQKGDIAEGYSVSREKKESFPLTVTSAQKNPTAFYLCATQMRQDSYEQYFGPGTRLTVT.

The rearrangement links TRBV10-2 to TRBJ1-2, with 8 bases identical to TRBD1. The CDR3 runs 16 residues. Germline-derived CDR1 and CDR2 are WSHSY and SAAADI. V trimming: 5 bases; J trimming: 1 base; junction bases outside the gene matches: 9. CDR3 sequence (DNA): TGCGCCAGCAGTAAAACGACAGGGGCATATAACTATGGCTACACCTTC. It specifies CASSKTTGAYNYGYTF.

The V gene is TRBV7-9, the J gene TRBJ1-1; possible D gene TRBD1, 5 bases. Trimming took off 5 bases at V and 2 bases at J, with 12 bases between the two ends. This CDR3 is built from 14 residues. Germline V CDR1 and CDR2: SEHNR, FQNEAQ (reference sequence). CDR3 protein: CASSQDSQNTEAFF. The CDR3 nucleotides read TGTGCCAGCAGCCAAGACAGTCAAAACACTGAAGCTTTCTTT.

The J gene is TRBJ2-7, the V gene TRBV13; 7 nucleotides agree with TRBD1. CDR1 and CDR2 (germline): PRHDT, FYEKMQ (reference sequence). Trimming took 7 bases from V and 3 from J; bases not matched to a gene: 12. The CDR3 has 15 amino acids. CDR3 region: CASTDRGTADYEQYF. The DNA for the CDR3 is TGTGCCAGCACCGATAGGGGGACAGCGGACTACGAGCAGTACTTC.

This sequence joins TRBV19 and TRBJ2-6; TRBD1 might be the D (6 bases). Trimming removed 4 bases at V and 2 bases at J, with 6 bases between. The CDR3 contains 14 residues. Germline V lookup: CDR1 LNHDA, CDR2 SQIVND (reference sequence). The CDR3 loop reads CASSRTAGANVLTF. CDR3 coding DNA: TGTGCCAGTAGTAGGACAGCTGGGGCCAACGTCCTGACTTTC.

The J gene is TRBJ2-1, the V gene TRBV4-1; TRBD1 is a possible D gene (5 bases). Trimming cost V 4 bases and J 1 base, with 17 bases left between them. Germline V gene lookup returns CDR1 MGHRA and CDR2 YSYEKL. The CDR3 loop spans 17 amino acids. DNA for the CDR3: TGCGCCAGCAGCCGAAAACCACAGGTTCCTTCCTACAATGAGCAGTTCTTC. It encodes CASSRKPQVPSYNEQFF.

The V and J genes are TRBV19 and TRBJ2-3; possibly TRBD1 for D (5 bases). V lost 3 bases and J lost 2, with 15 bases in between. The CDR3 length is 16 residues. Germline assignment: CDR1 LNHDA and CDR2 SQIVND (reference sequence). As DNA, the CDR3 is TGTGCCAGTAGTATTGGGGCCCTGGCCTTCACAGATACGCAGTATTTT. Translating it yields CASSIGALAFTDTQYF.

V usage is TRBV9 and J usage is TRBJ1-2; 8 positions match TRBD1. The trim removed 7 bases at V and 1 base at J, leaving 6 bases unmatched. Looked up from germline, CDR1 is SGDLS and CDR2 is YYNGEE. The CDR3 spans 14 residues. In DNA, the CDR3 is TGTGCCAGCTCCGGCAGGGGGCTTAACTATGGCTACACCTTC. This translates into CASSGRGLNYGYTF. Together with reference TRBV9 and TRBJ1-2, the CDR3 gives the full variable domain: DSGVTQTPKHLITATGQRVTLRCSPRSGDLSVYWYQQSLDQGLQFLIQYYNGEERAKGNILERFSAQQFPDLHSELNLSSLELGDSALYFCASSGRGLNYGYTFGSGTRLTVV.